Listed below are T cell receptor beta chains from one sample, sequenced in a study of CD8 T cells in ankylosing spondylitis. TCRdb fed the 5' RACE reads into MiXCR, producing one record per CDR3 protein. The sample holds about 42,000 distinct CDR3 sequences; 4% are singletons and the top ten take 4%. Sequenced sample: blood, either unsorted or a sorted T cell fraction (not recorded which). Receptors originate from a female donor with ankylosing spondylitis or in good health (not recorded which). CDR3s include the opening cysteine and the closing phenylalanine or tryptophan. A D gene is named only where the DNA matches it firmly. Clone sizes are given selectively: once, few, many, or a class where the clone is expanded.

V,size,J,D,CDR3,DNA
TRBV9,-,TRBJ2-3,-,CASSAGHQGPDTQYF,TGTGCCAGCAGCGCGGGACACCAAGGCCCAGATACGCAGTATTTT
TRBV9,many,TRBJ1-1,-,CASSLLLNTEAFF,TGTGCCAGCAGCTTACTACTGAACACTGAAGCTTTCTTT
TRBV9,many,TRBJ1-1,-,CASSTSQGRTEAFF,TGTGCCAGCAGCACCTCCCAGGGTAGGACTGAAGCTTTCTTT
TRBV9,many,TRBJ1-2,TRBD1,CASSVVPDRGWVYGYTF,TGTGCCAGCAGCGTAGTGCCGGACAGGGGATGGGTCTATGGCTACACCTTC
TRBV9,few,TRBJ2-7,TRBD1,CASSVGSGRGYEQYF,TGTGCCAGCAGCGTAGGGTCAGGCAGGGGGTACGAGCAGTACTTC
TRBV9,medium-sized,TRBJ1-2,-,CASSSGQAGYTF,TGTGCCAGCAGCTCGGGACAAGCTGGCTACACCTTC
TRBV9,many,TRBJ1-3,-,CASSSRVSGNTIYF,TGTGCCAGCAGCTCCCGGGTCTCTGGAAACACCATATATTTT
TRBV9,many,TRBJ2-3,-,CATARTLADTQYF,TGTGCCACAGCCAGGACGTTAGCAGATACGCAGTATTTT
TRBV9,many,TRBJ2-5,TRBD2,CASSVGIRPGLGETQYF,TGTGCCAGCAGCGTAGGTATTCGCCCCGGACTAGGGGAGACCCAGTACTTC
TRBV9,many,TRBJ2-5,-,CASSRSTSQETQYF,TGTGCCAGCAGCCGATCGACTAGCCAAGAGACCCAGTACTTC
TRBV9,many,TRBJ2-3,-,CASSTAGDTQYF,TGTGCCAGCAGCACCGCTGGAGATACGCAGTATTTT
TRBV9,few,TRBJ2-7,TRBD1,CASSQSGQLTYEQYF,TGTGCCAGCAGCCAGTCGGGACAGCTTACCTACGAGCAGTACTTC
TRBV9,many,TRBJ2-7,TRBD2,CASSVGTSGRHEQYF,TGTGCCAGCAGCGTAGGCACTAGCGGGAGGCACGAGCAGTACTTC
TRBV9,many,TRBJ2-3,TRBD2,CASSPGLAGGTDTQYF,TGTGCCAGCAGCCCCGGACTAGCGGGGGGGACCGATACGCAGTATTTT
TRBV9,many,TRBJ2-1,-,CASSLVGRANEQFF,TGTGCCAGCAGCCTCGTTGGCAGGGCGAATGAGCAGTTCTTC
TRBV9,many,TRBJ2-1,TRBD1,CASSVWGTGGHNEQFF,TGTGCCAGCAGCGTATGGGGGACAGGGGGCCACAATGAGCAGTTCTTC
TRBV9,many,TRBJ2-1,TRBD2,CASSAGGLAGVSSYNEQFF,TGTGCCAGCAGCGCGGGGGGACTAGCGGGCGTAAGCTCCTACAATGAGCAGTTCTTC
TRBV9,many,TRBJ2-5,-,CASSVDGGAWETQYF,TGTGCCAGCAGCGTAGACGGGGGAGCATGGGAGACCCAGTACTTC
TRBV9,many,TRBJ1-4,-,CASSVGPWQTTTNEKLFF,TGTGCCAGCAGCGTAGGGCCATGGCAGACTACAACTAATGAAAAACTGTTTTTT
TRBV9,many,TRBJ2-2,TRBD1,CASSEQGAGTGELFF,TGTGCCAGCAGCGAGCAGGGGGCCGGGACCGGGGAGCTGTTTTTT
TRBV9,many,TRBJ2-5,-,CASSGWETQYF,TGTGCCAGCAGCGGTTGGGAGACCCAGTACTTC
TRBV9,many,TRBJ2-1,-,CASSVVGGSDEQFF,TGTGCCAGCAGCGTAGTCGGGGGTTCCGATGAGCAGTTCTTC
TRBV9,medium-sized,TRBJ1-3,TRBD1,CASSTTGALSGNTIYF,TGTGCCAGCAGCACGACAGGGGCGCTCTCTGGAAACACCATATATTTT